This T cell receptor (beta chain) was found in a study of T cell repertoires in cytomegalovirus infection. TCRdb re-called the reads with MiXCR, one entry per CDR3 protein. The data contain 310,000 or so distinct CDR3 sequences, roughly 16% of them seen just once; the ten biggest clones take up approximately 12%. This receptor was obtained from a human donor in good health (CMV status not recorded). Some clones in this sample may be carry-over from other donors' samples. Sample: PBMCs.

The CDR3 sequence is CASSQASIHTEAFF. The CDR3 DNA follows: TGTGCCAGCAGCCAGGCCAGCATACACACTGAAGCTTTCTTT. This chain uses TRBV14 with TRBJ1-1; no clear D gene. CDR1 is SGHDN and CDR2 is FVKESK in the germline V gene. The CDR3 has 14 residues. V shed 3 bases and J shed 3 bases, with 11 bases lying between them.